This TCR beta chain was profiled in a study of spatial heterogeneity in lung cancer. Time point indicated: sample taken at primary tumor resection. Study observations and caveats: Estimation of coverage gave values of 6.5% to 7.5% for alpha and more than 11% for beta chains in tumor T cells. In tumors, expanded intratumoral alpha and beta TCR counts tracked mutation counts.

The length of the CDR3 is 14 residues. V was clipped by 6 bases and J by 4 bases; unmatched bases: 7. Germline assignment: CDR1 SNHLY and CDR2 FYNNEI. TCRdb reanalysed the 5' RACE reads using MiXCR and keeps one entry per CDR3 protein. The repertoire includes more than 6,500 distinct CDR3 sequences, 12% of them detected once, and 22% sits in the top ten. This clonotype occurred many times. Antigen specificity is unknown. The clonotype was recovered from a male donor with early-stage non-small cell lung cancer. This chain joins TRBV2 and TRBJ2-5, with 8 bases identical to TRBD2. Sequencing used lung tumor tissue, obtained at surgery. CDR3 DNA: TGTGCCAGCAGCCCGGACGGGAGGGGAGAGACCCAGTACTTC. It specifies CASSPDGRGETQYF.